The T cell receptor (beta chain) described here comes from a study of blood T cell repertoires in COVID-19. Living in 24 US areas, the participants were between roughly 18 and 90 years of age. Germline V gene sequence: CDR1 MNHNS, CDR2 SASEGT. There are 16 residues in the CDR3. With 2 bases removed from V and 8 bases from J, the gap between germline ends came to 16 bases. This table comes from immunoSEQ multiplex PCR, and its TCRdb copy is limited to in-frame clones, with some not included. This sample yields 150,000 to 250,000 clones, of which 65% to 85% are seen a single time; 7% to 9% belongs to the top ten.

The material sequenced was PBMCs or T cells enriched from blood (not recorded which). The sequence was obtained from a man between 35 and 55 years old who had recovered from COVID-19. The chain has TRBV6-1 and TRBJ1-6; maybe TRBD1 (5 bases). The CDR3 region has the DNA TGTGCCAGCAGTGAATTTCAGGGCAGGGTGGATTCACCCCTCCACTTT. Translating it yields CASSEFQGRVDSPLHF.